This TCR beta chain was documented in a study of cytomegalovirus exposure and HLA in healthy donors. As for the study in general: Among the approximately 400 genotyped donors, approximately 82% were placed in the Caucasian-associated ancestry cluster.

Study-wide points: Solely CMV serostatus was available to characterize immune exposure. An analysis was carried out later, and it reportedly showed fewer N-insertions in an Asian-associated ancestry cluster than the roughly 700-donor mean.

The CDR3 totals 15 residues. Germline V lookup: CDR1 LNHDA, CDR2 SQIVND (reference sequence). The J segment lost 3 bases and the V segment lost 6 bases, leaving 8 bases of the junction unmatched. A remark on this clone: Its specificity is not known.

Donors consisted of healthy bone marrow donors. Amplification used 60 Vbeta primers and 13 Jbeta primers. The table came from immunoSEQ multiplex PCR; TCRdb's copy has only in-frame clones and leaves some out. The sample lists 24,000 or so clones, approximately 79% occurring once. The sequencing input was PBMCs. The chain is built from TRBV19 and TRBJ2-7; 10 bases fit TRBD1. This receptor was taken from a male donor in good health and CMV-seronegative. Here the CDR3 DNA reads TGTGCCAGTAGAAATGGACAGGGGGATTACTACGAGCAGTACTTC. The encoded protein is CASRNGQGDYYEQYF.